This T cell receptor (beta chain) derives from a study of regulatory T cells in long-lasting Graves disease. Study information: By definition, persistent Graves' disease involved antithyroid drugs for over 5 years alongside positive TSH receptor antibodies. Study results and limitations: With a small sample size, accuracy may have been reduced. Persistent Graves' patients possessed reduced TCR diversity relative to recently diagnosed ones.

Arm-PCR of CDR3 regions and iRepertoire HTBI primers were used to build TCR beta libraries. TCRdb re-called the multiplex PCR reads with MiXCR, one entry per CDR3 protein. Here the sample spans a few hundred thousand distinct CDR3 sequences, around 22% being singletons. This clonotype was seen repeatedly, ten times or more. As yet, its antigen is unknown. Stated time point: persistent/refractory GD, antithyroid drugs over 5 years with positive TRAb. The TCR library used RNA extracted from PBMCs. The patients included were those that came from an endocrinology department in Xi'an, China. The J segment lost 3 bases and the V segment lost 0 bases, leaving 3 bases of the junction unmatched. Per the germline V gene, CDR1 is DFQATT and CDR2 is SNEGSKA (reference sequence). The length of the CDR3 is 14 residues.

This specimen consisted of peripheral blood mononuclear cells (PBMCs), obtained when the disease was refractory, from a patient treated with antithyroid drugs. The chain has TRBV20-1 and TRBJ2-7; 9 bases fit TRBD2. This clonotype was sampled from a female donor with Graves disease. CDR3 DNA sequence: TGCAGTGCTAGAGAGCGGGAGGGAATCTACGAGCAGTACTTC. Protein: CSAREREGIYEQYF.